This T cell receptor beta chain appears in the sequencing data of a study of T cells after posttransplantation cyclophosphamide (dated by TCRdb to about 2016). Regarding the complete study: T cell repertoire reconstitution was tracked by TRB sequencing after myeloablative bone marrow transplantation in which posttransplantation cyclophosphamide was used as GVHD prophylaxis. Samples from a few dozen PTCy-treated patients, along with samples from 16 of their related bone marrow donors, underwent antigen receptor sequencing. Blood from all 30 or so PTCy patients who had 1-year posttransplant specimens underwent TRB sequencing. TRB sequencing was also done on up to roughly 3 additional blood samples from 2 to 5.2 years after transplant in 3 patients, and on pretransplant blood from 4 patients. TRA and TRB clonality were tightly correlated in 9 or 10 samples, so subsequent TCR analyses focused on TRB only. Public TRB sequences were compared against a database of over 3,600 sequences linked to responses to pathogens, tumor antigens, self-antigens and alloantigens. Points the paper makes about the study in general: At 1-2 months, donor-recipient similarity was low but rose over the first year, and the later blood repertoires were often dominated by donor CD8+ memory clones. Across under 50 patients, recipient CMV seropositivity and CMV reactivation were highly associated with TRB clonality; PTCy diversity was similar to CNI/methotrexate controls. The TRB repertoires of T cells infiltrating skin or the GI tract showed only limited overlap with the TRB repertoires found in blood.

TRB sequencing was run on genomic DNA with either the immunoSEQ assay at survey resolution or the hsTCRB kit. The study's own analysis went as follows. The immunoSEQ software handled the initial read processing, while the LymphoSeq R package was used for the repertoire analyses. Clonality was calculated as 1 minus normalized Shannon entropy, and the Gini coefficient was also calculated for each TRB dataset. Phenotypes of unsorted samples were inferred by mapping TRB sequences from sorted subsets of the recipient or donor onto unsorted samples of the same recipient. The table comes from immuneACCESS by way of TCRdb, which keeps in-frame sequences with V and J called. Part of the clones is missing from these tables; in studies checked, under half for an unresolved V gene and the rest for unknown reasons. V, J and clone size derive from that table, while D and trimming were established from the DNA sequence. This sample lists tens of thousands of clones; around 94% were detected once. Together, the top ten hold around 3% of the sample.

About this clone itself: Which antigen it targets is not known. No qualities accompany the bases; no much larger clone lies one base away.

The CDR3 holds 14 amino acids from the cysteine to the phenylalanine. Only the CDR3 part of the read is kept: 42 bases, read in frame from the first base. In the germline V gene (reference sequence), CDR1 corresponds to GTSNPN and CDR2 to SVGIG. The junction carries 19 bases between V and J, which are trimmed by 0 bases and 11 bases respectively. On the day of marrow donation, related bone marrow donors gave peripheral blood samples. Peripheral blood and bone marrow mononuclear cells were isolated by Ficoll-Hypaque density centrifugation and cryopreserved. The clonotype was recovered from a woman aged 45-65 years in good health and a related stem cell transplant donor. The rearranged segments are TRBV30 and TRBJ2-5; confidence is insufficient to name the D gene. The source material was PBMCs. The CDR3 region reads CAWSVNLSVYVQYF. The nucleotide sequence reads TGTGCCTGGAGTGTAAATTTGTCTGTTTATGTGCAGTACTTC.